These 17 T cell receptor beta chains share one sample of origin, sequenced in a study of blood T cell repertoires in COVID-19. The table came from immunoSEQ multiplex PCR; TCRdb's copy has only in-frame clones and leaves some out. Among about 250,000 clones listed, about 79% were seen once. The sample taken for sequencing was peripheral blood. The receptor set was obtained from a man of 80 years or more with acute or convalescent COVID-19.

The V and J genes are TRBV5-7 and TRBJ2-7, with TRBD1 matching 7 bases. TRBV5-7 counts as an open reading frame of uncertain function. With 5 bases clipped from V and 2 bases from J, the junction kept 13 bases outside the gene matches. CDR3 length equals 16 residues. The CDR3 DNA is TGTGCCAGCAGACCCTTAACGGGGACAGAGGCCTACGAGCAGTACTTC. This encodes CASRPLTGTEAYEQYF.

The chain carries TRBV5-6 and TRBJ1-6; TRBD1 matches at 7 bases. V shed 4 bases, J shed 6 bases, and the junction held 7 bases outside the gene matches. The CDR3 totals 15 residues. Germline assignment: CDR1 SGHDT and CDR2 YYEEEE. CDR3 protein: CASSRRGGSNSPLHF. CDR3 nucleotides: TGTGCCAGCAGCAGGCGAGGGGGCAGTAATTCACCCCTCCACTTT. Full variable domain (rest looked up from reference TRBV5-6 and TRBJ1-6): DAGVTQSPTHLIKTRGQQVTLRCSPKSGHDTVSWYQQALGQGPQFIFQYYEEEERQRGNFPDRFSGHQFPNYSSELNVNALLLGDSALYLCASSRRGGSNSPLHFGNGTRLTVT.

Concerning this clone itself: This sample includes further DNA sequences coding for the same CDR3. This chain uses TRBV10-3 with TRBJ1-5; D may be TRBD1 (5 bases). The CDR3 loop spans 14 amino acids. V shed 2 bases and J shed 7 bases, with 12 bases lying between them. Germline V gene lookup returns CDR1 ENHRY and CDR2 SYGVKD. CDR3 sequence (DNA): TGTGCCATCAGTGAGGGCCAGGGAAGGCAGCCCCAGCATTTT. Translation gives CAISEGQGRQPQHF.

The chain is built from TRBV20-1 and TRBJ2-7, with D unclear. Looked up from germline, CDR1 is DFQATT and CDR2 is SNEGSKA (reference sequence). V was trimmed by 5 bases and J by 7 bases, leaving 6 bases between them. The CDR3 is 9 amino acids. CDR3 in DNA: TGCAGTGCTCAGAGGGAGCAGTACTTC. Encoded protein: CSAQREQYF.

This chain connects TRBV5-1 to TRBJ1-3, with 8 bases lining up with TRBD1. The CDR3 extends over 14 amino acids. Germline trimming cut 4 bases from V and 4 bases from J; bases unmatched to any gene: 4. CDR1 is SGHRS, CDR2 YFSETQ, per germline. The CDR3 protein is CASSIGTGGNTIYF. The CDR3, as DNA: TGCGCCAGCAGCATTGGGACAGGCGGAAACACCATATATTTT.

The CDR3 DNA reads TGTGCCAGCAGTTACTCGAAAGCGAGGTACGAAGAGACCCAGTACTTC. It translates to CASSYSKARYEETQYF. This chain connects TRBV6-8 to TRBJ2-5, with D unclear. Germline CDR1 is MNHGY and CDR2 is SAAAGT. Trimming shortened V by 0 bases and J by 3 bases, and 14 bases separated the two germline ends. The CDR3 has 16 residues.

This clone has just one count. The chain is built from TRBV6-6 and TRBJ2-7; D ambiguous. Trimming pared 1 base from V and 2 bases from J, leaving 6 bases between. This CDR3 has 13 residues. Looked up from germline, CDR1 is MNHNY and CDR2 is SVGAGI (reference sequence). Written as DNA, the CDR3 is TGTGCCAGCAGTTACTACCAGACCTACGAGCAGTACTTC. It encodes CASSYYQTYEQYF.

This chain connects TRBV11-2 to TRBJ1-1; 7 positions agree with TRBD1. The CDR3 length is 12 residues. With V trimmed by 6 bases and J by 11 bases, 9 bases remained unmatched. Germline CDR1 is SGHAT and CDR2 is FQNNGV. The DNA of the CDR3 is TGTGCCAGCAGAGGTGGCGACAGGGAGGCTTTCTTT. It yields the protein CASRGGDREAFF.

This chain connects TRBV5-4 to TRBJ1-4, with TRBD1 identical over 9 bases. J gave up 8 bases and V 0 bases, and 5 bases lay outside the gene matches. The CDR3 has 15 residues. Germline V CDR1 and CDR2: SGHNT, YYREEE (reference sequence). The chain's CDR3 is CASSLAGTGREKLFF. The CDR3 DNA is TGTGCCAGCAGCTTGGCCGGGACAGGGCGAGAAAAACTGTTTTTT.

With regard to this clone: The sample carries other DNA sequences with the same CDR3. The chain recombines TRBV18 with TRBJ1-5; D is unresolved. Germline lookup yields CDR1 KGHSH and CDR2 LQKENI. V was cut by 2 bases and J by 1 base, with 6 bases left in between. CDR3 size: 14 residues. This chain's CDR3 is CASSPGGSNQPQHF. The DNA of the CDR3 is TGTGCCAGCTCACCAGGAGGGAGCAATCAGCCCCAGCATTTT.

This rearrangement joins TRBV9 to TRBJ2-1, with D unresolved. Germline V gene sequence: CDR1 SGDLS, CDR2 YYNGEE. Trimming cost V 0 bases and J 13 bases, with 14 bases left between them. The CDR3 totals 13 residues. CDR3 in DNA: TGTGCCAGCAGCGTAGACCCATTGATGGCCCAGTTCTTC. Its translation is CASSVDPLMAQFF.

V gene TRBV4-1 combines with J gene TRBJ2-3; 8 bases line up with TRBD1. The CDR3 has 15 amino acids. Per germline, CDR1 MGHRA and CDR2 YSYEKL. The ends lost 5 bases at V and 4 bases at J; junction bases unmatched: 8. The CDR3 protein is CASSKGQEVSDTQYF. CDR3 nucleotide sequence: TGCGCCAGCAGCAAGGGACAGGAAGTGTCAGATACGCAGTATTTT.

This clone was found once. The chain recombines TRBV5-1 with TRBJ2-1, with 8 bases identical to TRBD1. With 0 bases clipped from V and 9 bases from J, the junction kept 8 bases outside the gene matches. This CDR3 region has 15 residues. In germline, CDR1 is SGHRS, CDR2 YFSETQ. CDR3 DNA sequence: TGCGCCAGCAGCTTGGGTCGACAGGGGTTAAGTGAGCAGTTCTTC. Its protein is CASSLGRQGLSEQFF. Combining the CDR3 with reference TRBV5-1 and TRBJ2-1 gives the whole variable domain KAGVTQTPRYLIKTRGQQVTLSCSPISGHRSVSWYQQTPGQGLQFLFEYFSETQRNKGNFPGRFSGRQFSNSRSEMNVSTLELGDSALYLCASSLGRQGLSEQFFGPGTRLTVL.

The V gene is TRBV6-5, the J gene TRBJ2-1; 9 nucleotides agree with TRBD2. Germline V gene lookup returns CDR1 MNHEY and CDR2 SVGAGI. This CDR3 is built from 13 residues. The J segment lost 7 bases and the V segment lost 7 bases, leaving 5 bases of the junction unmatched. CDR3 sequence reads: CASTGLARNEQFF. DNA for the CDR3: TGTGCCAGCACCGGACTAGCGAGGAATGAGCAGTTCTTC.

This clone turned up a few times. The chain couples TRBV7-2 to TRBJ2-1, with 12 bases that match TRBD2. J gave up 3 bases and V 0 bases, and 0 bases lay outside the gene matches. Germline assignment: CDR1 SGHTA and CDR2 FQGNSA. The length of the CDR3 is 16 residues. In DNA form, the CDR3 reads TGTGCCAGCAGCTTAGCACTAGCGGGGGGCTACAATGAGCAGTTCTTC. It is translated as CASSLALAGGYNEQFF.

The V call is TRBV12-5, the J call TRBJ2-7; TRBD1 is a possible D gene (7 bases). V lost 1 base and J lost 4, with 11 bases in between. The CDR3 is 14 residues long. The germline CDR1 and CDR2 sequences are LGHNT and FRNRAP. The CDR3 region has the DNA TGTGCTAGTGGTTTGGGGAGGGGGCTATACGAGCAGTACTTC. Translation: CASGLGRGLYEQYF. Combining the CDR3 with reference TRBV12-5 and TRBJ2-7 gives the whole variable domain DARVTQTPRHKVTEMGQEVTMRCQPILGHNTVFWYRQTMMQGLELLAYFRNRAPLDDSGMPKDRFSAEMPDATLATLKIQPSEPRDSAVYFCASGLGRGLYEQYFGPGTRLTVT.

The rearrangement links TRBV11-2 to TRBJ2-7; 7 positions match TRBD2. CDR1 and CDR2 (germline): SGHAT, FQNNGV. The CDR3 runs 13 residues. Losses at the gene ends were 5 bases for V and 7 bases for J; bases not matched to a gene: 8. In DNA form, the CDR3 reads TGTGCCAGCAGCCGGGACTACCTTCGAGAGCAGTACTTC. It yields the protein CASSRDYLREQYF.